A selection of T cell receptor beta chains follows, all from one sample in a study of cytomegalovirus exposure and HLA in healthy donors. The repertoire was sequenced with immunoSEQ multiplex PCR; TCRdb's copy has only in-frame clones and lacks some. The table includes 110,000 to 150,000 clones, more than 75% detected once. The sequenced sample consisted of PBMCs. These receptor sequences come from a male donor in good health and CMV-seronegative. CDR3s include the opening cysteine and the closing phenylalanine or tryptophan. The D gene is left open where the match is weak. The size field is filled for only some rows; it gives once, few, many or a size class.

J | V | D | size | CDR3 | DNA
TRBJ2-3 | TRBV5-1 | NA | NA | CASSLVYPLTSTDTQYF | TGCGCCAGCAGCTTGGTATATCCACTAACTAGCACAGATACGCAGTATTTT
TRBJ2-2 | TRBV5-1 | NA | NA | CASSFSGGPTGELFF | TGCGCCAGCAGCTTTTCAGGGGGGCCCACCGGGGAGCTGTTTTTT
TRBJ1-3 | TRBV28 | NA | few | CASSLGTSSGNTIYF | TGTGCCAGCAGTTTAGGCACCTCCTCTGGAAACACCATATATTTT
TRBJ2-1 | TRBV5-1 | NA | once | CASSLEGYRENEQFF | TGCGCCAGCAGCTTGGAGGGGTACAGGGAGAATGAGCAGTTCTTC
TRBJ1-1 | TRBV4-1 | NA | NA | CASSQGLLGTEAFF | TGCGCCAGCAGCCAAGGCCTGCTCGGGACTGAAGCTTTCTTT
TRBJ1-3 | TRBV7-2 | NA | NA | CASSSDNTWGTIYF | TGTGCCAGCAGCTCGGACAATACCTGGGGCACCATATATTTT
TRBJ1-4 | TRBV7-9 | NA | NA | CASSRLQSTNEKLFF | TGTGCCAGCAGCCGCCTGCAGTCAACTAATGAAAAACTGTTTTTT
TRBJ1-1 | TRBV7-6 | NA | once | CASSSFQVNTEAFF | TGTGCCAGCAGCTCGTTCCAGGTGAACACTGAAGCTTTCTTT
TRBJ2-5 | TRBV5-8 | TRBD2 | NA | CASSLVRGGQYF | TGTGCCAGCAGCTTGGTGCGGGGGGGCCAGTACTTC
TRBJ1-1 | TRBV7-7 | TRBD1 | NA | CASSVDRDTEAFF | TGTGCCAGCAGCGTCGACAGGGACACTGAAGCTTTCTTT
TRBJ2-1 | TRBV9 | NA | NA | CASSVGLLLDNEQFF | TGTGCCAGCAGCGTAGGACTCCTTTTAGACAATGAGCAGTTCTTC
TRBJ2-2 | TRBV19 | NA | NA | CASSIGRWTGELFF | TGTGCCAGTAGTATAGGCCGGTGGACCGGGGAGCTGTTTTTT
TRBJ1-2 | TRBV18 | NA | NA | CASSPSEGINYGYTF | TGTGCCAGCTCACCGTCGGAGGGGATTAACTATGGCTACACCTTC
TRBJ2-7 | TRBV7-2 | TRBD2 | NA | CASSGSGGPYEQYF | TGTGCCAGCAGCGGTAGCGGGGGCCCCTACGAGCAGTACTTC
TRBJ1-2 | TRBV27 | NA | NA | CASREGPGNYGYTF | TGTGCCAGCAGGGAGGGACCAGGGAACTATGGCTACACCTTC
TRBJ1-1 | TRBV25-1 | NA | few | CASTEKQGNTEAFF | TGTGCCAGCACTGAGAAACAGGGTAACACTGAAGCTTTCTTT
TRBJ1-1 | TRBV28 | NA | NA | CASRFIQNTEAFF | TGTGCCAGCAGATTCATTCAGAACACTGAAGCTTTCTTT
TRBJ1-5 | TRBV19 | NA | NA | CASSIAVRGSNQPQHF | TGTGCCAGTAGTATAGCTGTACGAGGAAGCAATCAGCCCCAGCATTTT
TRBJ1-2 | TRBV27 | NA | few | CAIWSGGGGYTF | TGTGCCATCTGGTCGGGGGGTGGTGGCTACACCTTC
TRBJ2-7 | TRBV6-1 | TRBD1 | NA | CASNPGTGLPEQYF | TGTGCCAGCAACCCCGGGACAGGGCTTCCGGAGCAGTACTTC
TRBJ2-1 | TRBV2 | NA | NA | CASRRAPQLEQFF | TGTGCCAGCAGGAGGGCCCCGCAATTAGAGCAGTTCTTC
TRBJ1-2 | TRBV9 | NA | NA | CASSVPRIGGASSYGYTF | TGTGCCAGCAGCGTACCGCGGATAGGAGGGGCATCTAGCTATGGCTACACCTTC
TRBJ2-7 | TRBV28 | NA | few | CASSLRSNSPYEQYF | TGTGCCAGCAGTTTAAGATCGAACAGCCCCTACGAGCAGTACTTC
TRBJ1-6 | TRBV9 | TRBD1 | NA | CASSASSGQGDNNSPLHF | TGTGCCAGCAGCGCCTCCTCGGGACAGGGGGATAATAATTCACCCCTCCACTTT
TRBJ2-7 | TRBV5-1 | TRBD1 | NA | CASSLKGARVHEQYF | TGCGCCAGCAGCTTGAAGGGGGCGCGGGTACACGAGCAGTACTTC
TRBJ1-2 | TRBV28 | TRBD1 | NA | CASTSGQGVNGYTF | TGTGCCAGCACCTCGGGACAGGGAGTAAATGGCTACACCTTC
TRBJ1-2 | TRBV30 | TRBD1 | few | CALQGDRYGYTF | TGTGCCTTACAGGGGGATCGCTATGGCTACACCTTC
TRBJ2-7 | TRBV7-9 | TRBD1 | NA | CASSLRPGQDYEQYF | TGTGCCAGCAGCTTACGGCCCGGACAGGACTACGAGCAGTACTTC
TRBJ2-4 | TRBV10-3 | NA | NA | CAISEGLAKNIQYF | TGTGCCATCAGTGAGGGCCTAGCCAAAAACATTCAGTACTTC
TRBJ2-7 | TRBV18 | NA | once | CASSPGGLYEQYF | TGTGCCAGCTCACCCGGGGGGCTCTACGAGCAGTACTTC
TRBJ1-3 | TRBV9 | NA | NA | CASSVELPGGSGNTIYF | TGTGCCAGCAGCGTAGAGCTACCGGGAGGATCTGGAAACACCATATATTTT
TRBJ1-2 | TRBV4-2 | NA | NA | CASSHRDGYTF | TGTGCCAGCAGCCACAGGGATGGCTACACCTTC
TRBJ2-7 | TRBV18 | NA | few | CASSPAGGQSSYEQYF | TGTGCCAGCTCACCTGCAGGAGGACAGAGCTCCTACGAGCAGTACTTC
TRBJ2-3 | TRBV6-1 | NA | NA | CASSEVPSSTDTQYF | TGTGCCAGCAGTGAAGTCCCATCCAGCACAGATACGCAGTATTTT
TRBJ2-7 | TRBV5-1 | NA | few | CASTPRDTYEQYF | TGCGCCAGCACGCCGCGAGATACCTACGAGCAGTACTTC
TRBJ2-3 | TRBV27 | NA | NA | CASRAVGSSADTQYF | TGTGCCAGCAGGGCGGTTGGTAGTTCCGCAGATACGCAGTATTTT
TRBJ2-5 | TRBV6-1 | TRBD2 | NA | CASIGGGAGETQYF | TGTGCCAGCATAGGCGGGGGGGCGGGAGAGACCCAGTACTTC
TRBJ1-1 | TRBV2 | NA | few | CASRALNTEAFF | TGTGCCAGCAGAGCATTGAACACTGAAGCTTTCTTT
TRBJ1-6 | TRBV5-5 | NA | NA | CASSLTEISPLHF | TGTGCCAGCAGCTTGACAGAGATATCACCCCTCCACTTT
TRBJ2-7 | TRBV28 | NA | NA | CASSLPGGGESSYEQYF | TGTGCCAGCAGTCTCCCCGGCGGAGGGGAGAGCTCCTACGAGCAGTACTTC
TRBJ2-4 | TRBV29-1 | TRBD1 | few | CSVGTGDGRNIQYF | TGCAGCGTTGGGACAGGGGACGGAAGAAACATTCAGTACTTC